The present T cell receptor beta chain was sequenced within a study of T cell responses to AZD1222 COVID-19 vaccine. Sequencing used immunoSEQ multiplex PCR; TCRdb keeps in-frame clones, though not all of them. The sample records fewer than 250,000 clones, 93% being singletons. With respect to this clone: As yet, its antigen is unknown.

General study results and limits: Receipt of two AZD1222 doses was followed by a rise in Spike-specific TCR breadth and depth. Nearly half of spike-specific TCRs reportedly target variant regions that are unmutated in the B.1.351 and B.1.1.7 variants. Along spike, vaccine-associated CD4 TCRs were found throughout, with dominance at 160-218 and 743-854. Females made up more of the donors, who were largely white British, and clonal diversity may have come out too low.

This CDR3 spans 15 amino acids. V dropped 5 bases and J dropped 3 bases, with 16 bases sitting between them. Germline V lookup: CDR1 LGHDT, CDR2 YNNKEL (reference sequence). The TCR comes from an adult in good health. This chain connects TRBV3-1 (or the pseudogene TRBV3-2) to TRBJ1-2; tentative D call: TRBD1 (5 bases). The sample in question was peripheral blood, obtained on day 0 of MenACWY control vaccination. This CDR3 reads CASSYRGDSDYGYTF. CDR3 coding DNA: TGTGCCAGCAGCTATCGGGGGGACTCGGACTATGGCTACACCTTC.